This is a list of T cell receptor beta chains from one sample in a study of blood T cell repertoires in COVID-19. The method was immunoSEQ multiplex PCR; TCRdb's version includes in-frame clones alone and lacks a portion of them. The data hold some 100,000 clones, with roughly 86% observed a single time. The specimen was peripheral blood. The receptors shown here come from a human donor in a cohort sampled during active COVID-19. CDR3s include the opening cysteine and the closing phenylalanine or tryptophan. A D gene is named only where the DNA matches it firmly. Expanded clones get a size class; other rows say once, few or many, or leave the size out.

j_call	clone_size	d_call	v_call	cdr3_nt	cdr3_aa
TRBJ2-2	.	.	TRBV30	TGTGCCTGGTCCACAGGGCGGGCTTCTGGGCCGGACACCGGGGAGCTGTTTTTT	CAWSTGRASGPDTGELFF
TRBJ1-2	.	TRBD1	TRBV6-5	TGTGCCAGCAGTTACAGACAGGGGTACGGCTACACCTTC	CASSYRQGYGYTF
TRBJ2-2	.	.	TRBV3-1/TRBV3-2	TGTGCCAGCAGCCAAGTCGGCCAGGGCGGCCGCACCGGGGAGCTGTTTTTT	CASSQVGQGGRTGELFF
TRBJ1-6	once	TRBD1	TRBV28	TGTGCCAGCACACGGGACAGGGATAATTCACCCCTCCACTTT	CASTRDRDNSPLHF
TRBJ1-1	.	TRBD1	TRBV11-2	TGTGCCAGCAGCTCCTTGGGACAGGGCTCTGAAGCTTTCTTT	CASSSLGQGSEAFF
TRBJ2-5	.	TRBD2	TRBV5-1	TGCGCCAGCAGCCCCGGACTAGCGGGGGGGCTCGAGACCCAGTACTTC	CASSPGLAGGLETQYF
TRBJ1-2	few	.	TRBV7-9	TGTGCCAGCAGCCGGATACGGGGAATGTCGTATGGCTACACCTTC	CASSRIRGMSYGYTF
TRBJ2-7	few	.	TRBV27	TGTGCCAGCAGTTTATCGGATACTAACGAGCAGTACTTC	CASSLSDTNEQYF
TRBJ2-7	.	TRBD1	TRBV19	TGTGCCAGTAGCCCTCCGGGACAGGGTTCTTACGAGCAGTACTTC	CASSPPGQGSYEQYF
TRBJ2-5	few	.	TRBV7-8	TGTGCCAGCAGCTTAGTATGGACAGCCCAAGAGACCCAGTACTTC	CASSLVWTAQETQYF
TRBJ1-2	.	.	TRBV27	TGTGCCAGCAGTCAGGCCGGGGGCTATGGCTACACCTTC	CASSQAGGYGYTF
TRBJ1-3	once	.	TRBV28	TGTGCCAGCAGCTCACACGGAGGGCTTAGAAACACCATATATTTT	CASSSHGGLRNTIYF
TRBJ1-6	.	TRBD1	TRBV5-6	TGTGCCAGCAGCTCGATACAGGGGATAGGTTCACCCCTCCACTTT	CASSSIQGIGSPLHF
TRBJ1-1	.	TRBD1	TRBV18	TGTGCCAGCTCACCATTCTCCGACAGGGAGAACACTGAAGCTTTCTTT	CASSPFSDRENTEAFF
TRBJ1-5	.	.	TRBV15	TGTGCCACCGGATCAATAGACATCACTAATCAGCCCCAGCATTTT	CATGSIDITNQPQHF
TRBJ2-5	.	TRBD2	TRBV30	TGTGCCTGGAGAGTAGCGGGTGGAGAGACCCAGTACTTC	CAWRVAGGETQYF
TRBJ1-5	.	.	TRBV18	TGTGCCAGCTCACCCGGGACATCTAATCAGCCCCAGCATTTT	CASSPGTSNQPQHF
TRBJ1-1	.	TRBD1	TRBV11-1	TGTGCCAGCAGCTTTGGGACAGGGGGCACTGAAGCTTTCTTT	CASSFGTGGTEAFF
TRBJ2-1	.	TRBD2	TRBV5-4	TGTGCCAGCAGCTCCGGACTAGCGGGATACAATGAGCAGTTCTTC	CASSSGLAGYNEQFF
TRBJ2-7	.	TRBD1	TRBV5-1	TGCGCCAGCAGCTCACTGACAGGGCCCTACGAGCAGTACTTC	CASSSLTGPYEQYF
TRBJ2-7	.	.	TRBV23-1	TGCGCCAGCCCCCATCGGGTTGGCAGGGCCCACGAGCAGTACTTC	CASPHRVGRAHEQYF
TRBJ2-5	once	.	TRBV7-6	TGTGCCAGCAGCTTACCTCAAGAGACCCAGTACTTC	CASSLPQETQYF
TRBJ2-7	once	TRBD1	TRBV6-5	TGTGCCAGCAGTACCCGACAGGGAACGAACTACGAGCAGTACTTC	CASSTRQGTNYEQYF
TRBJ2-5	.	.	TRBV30	TGTGCCTGGAGTGGCAGGGCGCTGGGGGAGACCCAGTACTTC	CAWSGRALGETQYF
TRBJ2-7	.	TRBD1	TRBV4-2	TGTGCCAGCAGCCAAGAATCGGGACAGGGCTACGAGCAGTACTTC	CASSQESGQGYEQYF
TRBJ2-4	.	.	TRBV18	TGTGCCAGCTCACCGGTGGGGGCCGCCAAAAACATTCAGTACTTC	CASSPVGAAKNIQYF
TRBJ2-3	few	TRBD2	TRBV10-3	TGTGCCATCAGAAGGACTAGCGGGGGGGGCACAGATACGCAGTATTTT	CAIRRTSGGGTDTQYF
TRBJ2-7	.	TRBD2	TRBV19	TGTGCCAGTACCAACAGCGGGGGCACAGGCCACGAGCAGTACTTC	CASTNSGGTGHEQYF
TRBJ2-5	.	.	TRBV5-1	TGCGCCAGCAATTACGGGGTCGGTGAGACCCAGTACTTC	CASNYGVGETQYF
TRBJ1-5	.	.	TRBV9	TGTGCCAGCAGCGTATGGGCAGATGGCAATCAGCCCCAGCATTTT	CASSVWADGNQPQHF
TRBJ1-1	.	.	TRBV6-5	TGTGCCAGCAGTTACCCAGGGAAAACTGAAGCTTTCTTT	CASSYPGKTEAFF
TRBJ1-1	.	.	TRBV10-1	TGCGCCAGCAGTGAAGCCCTAGGCGGGATTTCCACTGAAGCTTTCTTT	CASSEALGGISTEAFF
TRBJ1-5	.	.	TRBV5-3	TGTGCCAGAAGGTCTCCGGGATATGGGAGCAATCAGCCCCAGCATTTT	CARRSPGYGSNQPQHF
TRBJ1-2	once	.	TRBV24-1	TGTGCCACCAGTGATCGACAGGCCTCCTCTAACTATGGCTACACCTTC	CATSDRQASSNYGYTF
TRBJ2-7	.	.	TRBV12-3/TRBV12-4	TGTGCCAGCAGATCTCAGGGTTTGGGGGAGCAGTACTTC	CASRSQGLGEQYF
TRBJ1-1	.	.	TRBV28	TGTGCCAGCAGTAGGACGGGGTATGAAGCTTTCTTT	CASSRTGYEAFF
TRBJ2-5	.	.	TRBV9	TGTGCCAGCAGCCCAAGGGACTTCCAAGAGACCCAGTACTTC	CASSPRDFQETQYF
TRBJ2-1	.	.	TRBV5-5	TGTGCCAGCAGCTTCTACGAGGGAGTGGGCTACAATGAGCAGTTCTTC	CASSFYEGVGYNEQFF
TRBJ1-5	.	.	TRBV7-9	TGTGCCAGCAGCTTAGAGGGGCAGCCCCAGCATTTT	CASSLEGQPQHF
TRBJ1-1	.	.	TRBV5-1	TGCGCCAGCAGCCAGGACAGCATGAACACTGAAGCTTTCTTT	CASSQDSMNTEAFF
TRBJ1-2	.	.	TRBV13	TGTGCCACCCCACCCGGTGGCTACACCTTC	CATPPGGYTF
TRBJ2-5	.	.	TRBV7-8	TGTGCCAGCAGCTTAGAGGCAGCGTATCAAGAGACCCAGTACTTC	CASSLEAAYQETQYF
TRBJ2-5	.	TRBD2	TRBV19	TGTGCCAGTAGTAGGGGCTCGGGGACTAGAGGAGAGACCCAGTACTTC	CASSRGSGTRGETQYF
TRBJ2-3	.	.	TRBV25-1	TGTGCCAGCAGTGATTCCTCGGTGTTTGGTACAGATACGCAGTATTTT	CASSDSSVFGTDTQYF
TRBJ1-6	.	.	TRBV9	TGTGCCAGCAGCGTAGAGCAGGGCCTGCATTCACCCCTCCACTTT	CASSVEQGLHSPLHF
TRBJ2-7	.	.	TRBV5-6	TGTGCCAGCACATGGGGAGGTACCTACGAGCAGTACTTC	CASTWGGTYEQYF
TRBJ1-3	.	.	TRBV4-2	TGTGCCAGCAGCCAGGACAGCAACACCATATATTTT	CASSQDSNTIYF
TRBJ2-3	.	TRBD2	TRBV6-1	TGTGCCAGCAGTGTGGTTGTAGCGGGGGGGCGGGATACGCAGTATTTT	CASSVVVAGGRDTQYF